This TCR beta chain derives from a study of blood T cell repertoires in COVID-19. Looking at the study overall: Donors in the United States, Italy and Spain gave samples during acute or convalescent COVID-19.

Original processing methods: Reference gene primers were amplified, and this amplification served to estimate nucleated cell counts. Assay: immunoSEQ multiplex PCR; the TCRdb copy retains only in-frame clones and omits some. V and J calls and clone size are copied from that table; D and trimming were computed from the DNA. This repertoire shows a few hundred thousand clones, roughly 86% found once; its top ten account for over 2.5%. The sample taken for sequencing was peripheral blood. The TCR comes from a man aged 60-69 years with acute or convalescent COVID-19.

The CDR3 protein is CASSQDVVGGGGSIGYEQYF. For the CDR3, the DNA is TGTGCCAGCAGCCAAGACGTGGTTGGCGGGGGGGGATCAATTGGCTACGAGCAGTACTTC. J is TRBJ2-7 and V is TRBV3-1 (or the pseudogene TRBV3-2); 9 positions agree with TRBD2. CDR1 LGHDT and CDR2 YNNKEL come from the germline V gene (reference sequence). The CDR3 contains 20 residues. V trimming: 0 bases; J trimming: 3 bases; junction bases outside the gene matches: 18.